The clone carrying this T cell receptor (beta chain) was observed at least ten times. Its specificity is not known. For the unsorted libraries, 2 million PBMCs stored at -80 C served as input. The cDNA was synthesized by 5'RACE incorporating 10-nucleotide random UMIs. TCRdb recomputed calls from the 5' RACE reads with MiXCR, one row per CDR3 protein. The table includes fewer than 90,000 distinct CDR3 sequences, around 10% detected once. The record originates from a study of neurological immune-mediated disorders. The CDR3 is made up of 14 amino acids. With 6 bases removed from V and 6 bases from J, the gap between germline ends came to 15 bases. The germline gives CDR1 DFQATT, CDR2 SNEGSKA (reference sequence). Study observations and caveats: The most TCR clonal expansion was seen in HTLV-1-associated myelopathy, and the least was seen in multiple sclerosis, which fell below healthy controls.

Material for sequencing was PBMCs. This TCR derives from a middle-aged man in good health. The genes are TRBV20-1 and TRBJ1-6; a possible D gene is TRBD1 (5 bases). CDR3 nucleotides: TGCAGTGCGCCGGGCAGGGAGGCTAATTCACCCCTCCACTTT. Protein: CSAPGREANSPLHF.